Below, 17 T cell receptor beta chains from the same sample are listed, as sequenced in a study of CD8 T cells in Susac syndrome (dated by TCRdb to between 2018 and 2020). Libraries were constructed by the immunoSEQ multiplex PCR assay. RNA was extracted using the RNeasy kit, and about 0.45 to 1 microgram was reverse transcribed with random hexamers. TCRdb applied fastp at Q25 and MiXCR to the public reads, then kept only in-frame beta chains. CDR3 protein sequences are deduplicated, and each keeps its most common genes and DNA. The sample table shows about 160,000 distinct CDR3 sequences, and roughly 95% are seen once. The ten largest clones capture approximately 0.12% of the sample. The sample consisted of CD4+ T cells from PBMCs. The receptors were sampled from a human donor with Susac syndrome.

The chain employs TRBV20-1 and TRBJ2-7; tentatively, D is TRBD1 (6 bases). V shed 7 bases and J shed 0 bases, with 16 bases lying between them. The CDR3 consists of 14 residues. The V gene's germline CDR1 is DFQATT and CDR2 SNEGSKA (reference sequence). The CDR3 bases are TGCAGTGTTCCTGACAGGTCCAGCTCCTACGAGCAGTACTTC. Translated, it gives CSVPDRSSSYEQYF.

The V call is TRBV29-1, the J call TRBJ2-5; no definite D call. This CDR3 contains 13 residues. The V and J ends lost 2 bases and 2 bases respectively, with 9 bases between them. Germline V CDR1 and CDR2: SQVTM, ANQGSEA. CDR3 sequence: CSVERSPQETQYF. DNA of the CDR3: TGCAGCGTTGAAAGGTCGCCACAAGAGACCCAGTACTTC.

The V gene is TRBV29-1, the J gene TRBJ1-1, with a weak D call TRBD1 (6 bases). Per germline, CDR1 SQVTM and CDR2 ANQGSEA. V was clipped by 7 bases and J by 2 bases, with 11 bases between them. The CDR3 runs to 12 residues. CDR3 loop: CSDTGSNTEAFF. In DNA, the CDR3 is TGCAGCGACACAGGGAGCAACACTGAAGCTTTCTTT.

This clonotype has just a few counts. The chain carries TRBV7-9 and TRBJ2-1, with TRBD2 matching 8 bases. Germline V gives CDR1 SEHNR, CDR2 FQNEAQ (reference sequence). The CDR3 runs to 16 residues. The V segment lost 6 bases and the J segment 0 bases; nucleotides outside the gene matches: 7. The CDR3 reads CASSPGGVSSYNEQFF. CDR3 bases: TGTGCCAGCAGTCCCGGGGGGGTAAGCTCCTACAATGAGCAGTTCTTC.

A single count supports this clonotype. The chain links TRBV9 to TRBJ2-2, with no clear D. This CDR3 region has 15 residues. Germline loops: CDR1 SGDLS, CDR2 YYNGEE. V lost 0 bases and J 1 base, leaving 7 bases between the germline ends. CDR3 nucleotide sequence: TGTGCCAGCAGCGTAGTTCAAGGGAACACCGGGGAGCTGTTTTTT. This translates into CASSVVQGNTGELFF.

The chain joins TRBV28 to TRBJ2-7; D call uncertain. CDR1 and CDR2 (germline): MDHEN, SYDVKM. This CDR3 is 11 amino acids long. V was shortened by 9 bases and J by 0 bases, with 6 bases between the two germline ends. This CDR3 is CASTNSYEQYV. DNA of the CDR3: TGTGCCAGTACCAACTCCTACGAGCAGTACGTC.

The CDR3 spells CASSPTGEETQYF. CDR3 nucleotide sequence: TGTGCCAGCTCACCAACGGGCGAAGAGACCCAGTACTTC. This sequence joins TRBV18 and TRBJ2-5; D call uncertain. Germline-derived CDR1 and CDR2 are KGHSH and LQKENI. V lost 2 bases and J 3 bases, leaving 7 bases between the germline ends. The CDR3 has 13 residues.

The chain has TRBV28 and TRBJ2-7, with TRBD2 as a possible D gene (5 bases). Trimming removed 3 bases from V and 0 bases from J, with 12 bases in between. The CDR3 has 15 amino acids. CDR1 MDHEN and CDR2 SYDVKM come from the germline V gene. The CDR3 sequence: CASSFWWESSYEQYF. The CDR3 coding sequence is TGTGCCAGCAGTTTTTGGTGGGAGAGCTCCTACGAGCAGTACTTC.

The chain employs TRBV6-6 and TRBJ2-1; D uncertain. The germline gives CDR1 MNHNY, CDR2 SVGAGI (reference sequence). Trimming took 5 bases from V and 0 from J, leaving 8 bases between them. The CDR3 extends over 14 amino acids. This CDR3 is CASSREPSYNEQFF. The CDR3 nucleotides read TGTGCCAGCAGTCGAGAGCCCTCCTACAATGAGCAGTTCTTC.

This clonotype was picked up one time. The rearrangement joins TRBV30 to TRBJ1-5; tentatively, D is TRBD1 (5 bases). In germline, CDR1 is GTSNPN, CDR2 SVGIG (reference sequence). V was shortened by 2 bases and J by 4 bases, with 24 bases between the two germline ends. The CDR3 extends over 18 amino acids. The CDR3 region is CAWSPTTALLVGNQPQHF. CDR3 sequence (DNA): TGTGCCTGGAGTCCGACGACAGCACTACTAGTAGGGAATCAGCCCCAGCATTTT.

The chain is built from TRBV9 and TRBJ2-7; no reliable D call. CDR1 SGDLS and CDR2 YYNGEE come from the germline V gene. This CDR3 is built from 15 residues. V dropped 0 bases and J dropped 2 bases, with 12 bases sitting between them. The CDR3 protein is CASSVDLSGAYEQYF. The CDR3 DNA sequence: TGTGCCAGCAGCGTAGATCTTTCTGGGGCCTACGAGCAGTACTTC.

The CDR3 nucleotides are TGTGCCAGTACATATACGGACAGGGTGGCGCCCCAGCATTTT. This sequence encodes CASTYTDRVAPQHF. This sequence joins TRBV19 and TRBJ1-5; 8 bases are shared with TRBD1. Germline V gene lookup returns CDR1 LNHDA and CDR2 SQIVND (reference sequence). V was pared by 7 bases and J by 9 bases, with 11 bases of the junction left unmatched. CDR3 length: 14 residues.

The rearrangement uses TRBV30 and TRBJ1-2; no definite D call. In germline, CDR1 is GTSNPN, CDR2 SVGIG (reference sequence). The CDR3 is 12 residues long. Trimming stripped 3 bases from V and 4 bases from J, with 9 bases between. CDR3 residues: CAWSPKIYGYTF. The CDR3, as DNA: TGTGCCTGGAGCCCCAAAATCTATGGCTACACCTTC.

The rearrangement links TRBV18 to TRBJ2-3, with 9 bases identical to TRBD2. Germline CDR1 is KGHSH and CDR2 is LQKENI. Germline trimming cut 2 bases from V and 4 bases from J; bases unmatched to any gene: 1. This CDR3 contains 14 residues. The CDR3 loop reads CASSPAGGPDTQYF. The CDR3 DNA follows: TGTGCCAGCTCACCAGCGGGAGGGCCAGATACGCAGTATTTT.

V gene TRBV29-1 combines with J gene TRBJ1-1; 8 nucleotides align to TRBD1. Germline V gene sequence: CDR1 SQVTM, CDR2 ANQGSEA. Trimming cost V 5 bases and J 3 bases; bases outside gene matches: 11. CDR3 size: 15 residues. The CDR3 spells CSVPQVGTGYTEAFF. CDR3 sequence (DNA): TGCAGCGTTCCCCAGGTAGGGACAGGCTACACTGAAGCTTTCTTT.

V is TRBV7-2 and J is TRBJ2-1; tentatively, D is TRBD1 or TRBD2 (5 bases each). CDR1 SGHTA and CDR2 FQGNSA come from the germline V gene. V was trimmed by 4 bases and J by 7 bases, leaving 14 bases between them. This CDR3 contains 14 residues. The CDR3 sequence: CASSYRDRRNEQFF. The CDR3 DNA reads TGTGCCAGCAGCTACCGGGACCGACGGAATGAGCAGTTCTTC.

This CDR3 reads CAWGQGSTDTQYF. In DNA form, the CDR3 reads TGTGCCTGGGGACAGGGGTCCACAGATACGCAGTATTTT. The chain is built from TRBV30 and TRBJ2-3; 9 bases match TRBD1. Germline lookup yields CDR1 GTSNPN and CDR2 SVGIG (reference sequence). After removal of 5 bases from V and 2 bases from J, the junction contained 2 bases not matched to a gene. The CDR3 is 13 residues long.